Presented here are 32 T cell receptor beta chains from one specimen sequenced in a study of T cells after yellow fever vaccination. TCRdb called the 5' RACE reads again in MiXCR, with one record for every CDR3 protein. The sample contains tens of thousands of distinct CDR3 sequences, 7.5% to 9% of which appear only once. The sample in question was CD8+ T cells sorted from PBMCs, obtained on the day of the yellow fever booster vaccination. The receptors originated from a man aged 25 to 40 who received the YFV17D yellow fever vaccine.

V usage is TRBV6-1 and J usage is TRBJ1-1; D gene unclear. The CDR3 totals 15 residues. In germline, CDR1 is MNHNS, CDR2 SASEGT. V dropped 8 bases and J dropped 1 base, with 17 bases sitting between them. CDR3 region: CASDIFMGANTEAFF. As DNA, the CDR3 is TGTGCCAGCGACATCTTCATGGGTGCGAACACTGAAGCTTTCTTT.

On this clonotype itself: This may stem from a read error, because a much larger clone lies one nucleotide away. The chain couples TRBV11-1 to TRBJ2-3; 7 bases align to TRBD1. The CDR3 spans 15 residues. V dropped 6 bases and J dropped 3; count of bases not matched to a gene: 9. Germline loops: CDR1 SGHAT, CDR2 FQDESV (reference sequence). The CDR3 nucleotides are TGTGCCAGCAGGTCGACAGGGAGAGGGACAGATACGCAGTATTTT. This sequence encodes CASRSTGRGTDTQYF.

Written as DNA, the CDR3 is TGTGCCAGCAAGCAACTCGAGGGGCTTAGTGATGAGCAGTTCTTC. Translated, it gives CASKQLEGLSDEQFF. The chain links TRBV28 to TRBJ2-1; D might be TRBD1 or TRBD2, each matching 5 bases. Germline values: CDR1 MDHEN, CDR2 SYDVKM. V lost 7 bases and J lost 8, with 21 bases in between. The CDR3 has 15 residues.

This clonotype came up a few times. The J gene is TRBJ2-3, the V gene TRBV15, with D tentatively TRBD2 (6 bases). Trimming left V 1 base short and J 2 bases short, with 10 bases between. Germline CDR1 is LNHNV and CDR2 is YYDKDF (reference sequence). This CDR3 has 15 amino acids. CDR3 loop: CATSRVGGYTDTQYF. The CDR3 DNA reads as TGTGCCACCAGCAGAGTGGGGGGATACACAGATACGCAGTATTTT.

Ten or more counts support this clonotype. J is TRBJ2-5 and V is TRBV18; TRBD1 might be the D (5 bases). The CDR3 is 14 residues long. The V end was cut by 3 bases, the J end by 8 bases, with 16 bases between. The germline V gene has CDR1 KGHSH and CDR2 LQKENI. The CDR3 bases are TGTGCCAGCTCACCCGCCCAGGGCCTAGAAACCCAGTACTTC. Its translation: CASSPAQGLETQYF. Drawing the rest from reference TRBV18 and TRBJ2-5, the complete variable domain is NAGVMQNPRHLVRRRGQEARLRCSPMKGHSHVYWYRQLPEEGLKFMVYLQKENIIDESGMPKERFSAEFPKEGPSILRIQQVVRGDSAAYFCASSPAQGLETQYFGPGTRLLVL.

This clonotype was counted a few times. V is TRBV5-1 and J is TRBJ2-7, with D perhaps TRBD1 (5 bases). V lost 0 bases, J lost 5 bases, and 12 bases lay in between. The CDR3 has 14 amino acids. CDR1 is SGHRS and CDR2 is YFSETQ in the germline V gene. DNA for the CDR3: TGCGCCAGCAGCTTGGCGTCAGGGTACAACGAGCAGTACTTC. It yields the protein CASSLASGYNEQYF.

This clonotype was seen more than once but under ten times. CDR3 DNA: TGCAGTGCTAGACTACCCGGAGCGGGAGACGGTGAGCAGTTCTTC. This gives the protein CSARLPGAGDGEQFF. The chain employs TRBV20-1 and TRBJ2-1; the match to TRBD2 covers 8 bases. This CDR3 is 15 amino acids long. The J segment lost 9 bases and the V segment lost 2 bases, leaving 12 bases of the junction unmatched. The germline CDR1 and CDR2 sequences are DFQATT and SNEGSKA (reference sequence).

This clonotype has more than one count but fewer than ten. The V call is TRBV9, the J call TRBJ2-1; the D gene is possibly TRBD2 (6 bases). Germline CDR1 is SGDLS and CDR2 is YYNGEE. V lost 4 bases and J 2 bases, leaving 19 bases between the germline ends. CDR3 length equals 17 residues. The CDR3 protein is CASSPRSIGSPYNEQFF. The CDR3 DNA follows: TGTGCCAGCAGCCCCCGTAGTATCGGGAGCCCCTACAATGAGCAGTTCTTC.

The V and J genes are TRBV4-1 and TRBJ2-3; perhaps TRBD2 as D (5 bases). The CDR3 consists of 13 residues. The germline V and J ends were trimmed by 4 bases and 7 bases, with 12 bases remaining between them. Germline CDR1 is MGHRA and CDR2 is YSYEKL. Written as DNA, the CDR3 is TGCGCCAGCAGCCCCCAAGCGGACCATACGCAGTATTTT. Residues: CASSPQADHTQYF.

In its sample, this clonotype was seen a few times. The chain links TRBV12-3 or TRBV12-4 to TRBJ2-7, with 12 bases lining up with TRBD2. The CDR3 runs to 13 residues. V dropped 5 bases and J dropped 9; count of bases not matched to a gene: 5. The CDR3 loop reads CASSPGLAGLQYF. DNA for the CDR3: TGTGCCAGCAGTCCGGGACTAGCGGGCCTGCAGTACTTC.

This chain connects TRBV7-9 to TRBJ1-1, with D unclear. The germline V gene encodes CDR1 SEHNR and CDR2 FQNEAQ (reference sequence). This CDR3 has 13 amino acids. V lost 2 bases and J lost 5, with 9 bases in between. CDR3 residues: CASSLYLGTEAFF. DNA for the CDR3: TGTGCCAGCAGCTTATATCTGGGGACTGAAGCTTTCTTT.

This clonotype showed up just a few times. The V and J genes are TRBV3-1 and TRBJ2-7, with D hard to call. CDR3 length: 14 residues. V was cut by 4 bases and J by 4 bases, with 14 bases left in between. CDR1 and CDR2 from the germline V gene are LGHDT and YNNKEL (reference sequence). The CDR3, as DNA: TGTGCCAGCAGCCCCCTTGGTTCCAGTTACGAGCAGTACTTC. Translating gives CASSPLGSSYEQYF.

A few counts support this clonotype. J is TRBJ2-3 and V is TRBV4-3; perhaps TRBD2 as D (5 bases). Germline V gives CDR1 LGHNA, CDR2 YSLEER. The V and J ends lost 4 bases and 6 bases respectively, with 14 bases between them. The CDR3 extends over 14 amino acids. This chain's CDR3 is CASSRLGGIDTQYF. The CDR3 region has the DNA TGCGCCAGCAGCCGCCTAGGAGGCATCGATACGCAGTATTTT.

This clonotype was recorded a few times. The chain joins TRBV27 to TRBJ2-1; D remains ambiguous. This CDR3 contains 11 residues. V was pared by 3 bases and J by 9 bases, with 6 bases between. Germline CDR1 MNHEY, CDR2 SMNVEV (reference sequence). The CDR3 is CASSFSSEQFF. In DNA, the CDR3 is TGTGCCAGCAGTTTCAGCTCTGAGCAGTTCTTC.

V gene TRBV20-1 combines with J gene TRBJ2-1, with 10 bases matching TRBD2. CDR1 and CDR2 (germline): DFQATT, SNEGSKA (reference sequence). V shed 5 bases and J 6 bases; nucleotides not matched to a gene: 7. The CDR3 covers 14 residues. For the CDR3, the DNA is TGCAGTGCTCAGCTAGCGGGAGACTTCAATGAGCAGTTCTTC. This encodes CSAQLAGDFNEQFF.

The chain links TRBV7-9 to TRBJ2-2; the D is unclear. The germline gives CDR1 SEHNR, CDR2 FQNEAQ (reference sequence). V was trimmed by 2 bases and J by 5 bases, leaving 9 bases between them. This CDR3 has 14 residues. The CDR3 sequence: CASSLKTPTGELFF. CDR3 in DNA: TGTGCCAGCAGCTTAAAGACTCCTACCGGGGAGCTGTTTTTT.

Here the CDR3 DNA reads TGCGCCAGCACTTTAGGACTAGCGGAACCCTTCGAGCAGTACTTC. Translation gives CASTLGLAEPFEQYF. V usage is TRBV5-1 and J usage is TRBJ2-7, with 10 positions matching TRBD2. This CDR3 is 15 amino acids long. Germline V lookup: CDR1 SGHRS, CDR2 YFSETQ. After removal of 6 bases from V and 6 bases from J, the junction contained 12 bases not matched to a gene.

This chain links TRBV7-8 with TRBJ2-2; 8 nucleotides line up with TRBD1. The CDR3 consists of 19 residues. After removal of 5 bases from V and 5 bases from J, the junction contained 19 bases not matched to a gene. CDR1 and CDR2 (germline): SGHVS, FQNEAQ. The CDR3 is CASSPGPAQGAGNTGELFF. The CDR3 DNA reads TGTGCCAGCAGCCCCGGGCCTGCCCAGGGGGCGGGTAATACCGGGGAGCTGTTTTTT. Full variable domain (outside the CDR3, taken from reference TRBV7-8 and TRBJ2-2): GAGVSQSPRYKVAKRGQDVALRCDPISGHVSLFWYQQALGQGPEFLTYFQNEAQLDKSGLPSDRFFAERPEGSVSTLKIQRTQQEDSAVYLCASSPGPAQGAGNTGELFFGEGSRLTVL.

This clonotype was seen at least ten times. The CDR3 here is CASKGREYQETQYF. Here the CDR3 DNA reads TGTGCCAGCAAGGGTCGGGAGTACCAAGAGACCCAGTACTTC. V usage is TRBV6-1 and J usage is TRBJ2-5; a weak D match, TRBD2 (6 bases). The germline V and J ends were trimmed by 7 bases and 0 bases, with 12 bases remaining between them. This CDR3 spans 14 amino acids. Germline loops: CDR1 MNHNS, CDR2 SASEGT.

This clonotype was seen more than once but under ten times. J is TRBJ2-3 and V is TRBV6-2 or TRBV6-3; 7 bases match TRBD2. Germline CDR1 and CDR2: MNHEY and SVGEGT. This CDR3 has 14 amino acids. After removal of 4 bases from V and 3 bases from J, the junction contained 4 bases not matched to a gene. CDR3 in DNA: TGTGCCAGCAGTTCGGGTAGCGGGACAGATACGCAGTATTTT. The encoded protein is CASSSGSGTDTQYF.

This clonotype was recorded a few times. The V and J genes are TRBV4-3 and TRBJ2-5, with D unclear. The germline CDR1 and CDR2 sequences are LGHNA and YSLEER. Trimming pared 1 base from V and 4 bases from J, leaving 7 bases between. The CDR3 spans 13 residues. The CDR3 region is CASSQAEAETQYF. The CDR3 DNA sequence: TGCGCCAGCAGCCAAGCGGAAGCAGAGACCCAGTACTTC.

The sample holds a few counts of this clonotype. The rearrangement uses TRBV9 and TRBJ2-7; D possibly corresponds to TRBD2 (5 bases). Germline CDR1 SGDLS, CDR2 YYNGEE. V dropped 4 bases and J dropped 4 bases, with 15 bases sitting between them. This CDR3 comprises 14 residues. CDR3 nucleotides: TGTGCCAGCAGCCCCATGAGCGGAGGATACGAGCAGTACTTC. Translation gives CASSPMSGGYEQYF.

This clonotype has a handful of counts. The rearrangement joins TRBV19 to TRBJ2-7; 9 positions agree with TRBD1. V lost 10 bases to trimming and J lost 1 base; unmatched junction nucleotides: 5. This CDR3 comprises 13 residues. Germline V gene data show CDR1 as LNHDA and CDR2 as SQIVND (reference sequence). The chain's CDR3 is CATRDRASYEQYF. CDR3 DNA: TGTGCCACCCGGGACAGGGCATCCTACGAGCAGTACTTC.

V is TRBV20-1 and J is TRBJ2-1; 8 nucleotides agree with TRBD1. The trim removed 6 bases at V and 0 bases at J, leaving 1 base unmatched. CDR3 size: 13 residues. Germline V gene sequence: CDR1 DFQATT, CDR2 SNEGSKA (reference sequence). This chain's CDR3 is CSADRGSYNEQFF. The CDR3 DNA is TGCAGTGCCGACAGGGGCTCCTACAATGAGCAGTTCTTC.

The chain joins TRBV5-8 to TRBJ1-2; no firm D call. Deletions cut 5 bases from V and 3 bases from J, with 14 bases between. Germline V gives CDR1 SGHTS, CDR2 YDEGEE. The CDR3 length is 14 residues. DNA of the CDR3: TGTGCCAGCAGACCCAGGCGGCAATACTATGGCTACACCTTC. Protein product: CASRPRRQYYGYTF.

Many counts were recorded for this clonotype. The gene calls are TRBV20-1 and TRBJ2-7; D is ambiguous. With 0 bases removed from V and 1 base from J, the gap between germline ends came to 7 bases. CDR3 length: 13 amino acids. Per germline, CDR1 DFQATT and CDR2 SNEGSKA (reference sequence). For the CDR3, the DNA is TGCAGTGCTAGAGATCCCCTTTCCTACGAGCAGTACTTC. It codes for CSARDPLSYEQYF.

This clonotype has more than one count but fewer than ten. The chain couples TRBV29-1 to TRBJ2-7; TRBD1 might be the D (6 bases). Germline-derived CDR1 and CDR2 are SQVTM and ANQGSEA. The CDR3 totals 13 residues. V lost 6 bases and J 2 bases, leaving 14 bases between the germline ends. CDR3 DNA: TGCAGCGTGATGACAGGCGTAACCTACGAGCAGTACTTC. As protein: CSVMTGVTYEQYF.

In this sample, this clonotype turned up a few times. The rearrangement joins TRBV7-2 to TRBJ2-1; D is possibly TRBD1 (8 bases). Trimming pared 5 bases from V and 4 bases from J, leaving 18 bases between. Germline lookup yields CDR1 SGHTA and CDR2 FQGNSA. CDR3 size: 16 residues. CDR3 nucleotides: TGTGCCAGCAGCCAGGGGGCGGGACTACCTTACAATGAGCAGTTCTTC. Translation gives CASSQGAGLPYNEQFF.

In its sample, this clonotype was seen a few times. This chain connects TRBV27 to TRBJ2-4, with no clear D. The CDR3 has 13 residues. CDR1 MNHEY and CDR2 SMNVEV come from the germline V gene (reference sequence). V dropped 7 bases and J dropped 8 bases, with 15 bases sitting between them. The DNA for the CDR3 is TGTGCCAGCACCTCGGCTTCCTGGGACATTCAGTACTTC. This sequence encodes CASTSASWDIQYF.

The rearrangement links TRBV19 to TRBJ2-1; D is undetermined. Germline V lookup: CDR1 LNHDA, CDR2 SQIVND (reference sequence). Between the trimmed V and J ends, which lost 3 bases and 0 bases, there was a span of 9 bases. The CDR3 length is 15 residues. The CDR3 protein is CASSISRSSYNEQFF. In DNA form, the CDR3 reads TGTGCCAGTAGTATTTCCCGGAGCTCCTACAATGAGCAGTTCTTC. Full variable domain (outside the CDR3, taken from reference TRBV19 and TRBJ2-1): DGGITQSPKYLFRKEGQNVTLSCEQNLNHDAMYWYRQDPGQGLRLIYYSQIVNDFQKGDIAEGYSVSREKKESFPLTVTSAQKNPTAFYLCASSISRSSYNEQFFGPGTRLTVL.

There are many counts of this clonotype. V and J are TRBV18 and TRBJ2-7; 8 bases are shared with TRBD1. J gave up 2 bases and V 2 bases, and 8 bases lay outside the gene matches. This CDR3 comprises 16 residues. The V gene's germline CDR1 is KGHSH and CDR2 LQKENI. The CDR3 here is CASSPSKGQGPYEQYF. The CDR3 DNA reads TGTGCCAGCTCACCAAGCAAAGGACAGGGACCCTACGAGCAGTACTTC.

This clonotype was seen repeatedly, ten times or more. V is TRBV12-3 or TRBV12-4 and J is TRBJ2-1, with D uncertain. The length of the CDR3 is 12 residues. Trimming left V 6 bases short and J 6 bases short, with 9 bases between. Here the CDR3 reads CASSPDINEQFF. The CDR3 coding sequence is TGTGCCAGCAGCCCCGACATCAATGAGCAGTTCTTC.